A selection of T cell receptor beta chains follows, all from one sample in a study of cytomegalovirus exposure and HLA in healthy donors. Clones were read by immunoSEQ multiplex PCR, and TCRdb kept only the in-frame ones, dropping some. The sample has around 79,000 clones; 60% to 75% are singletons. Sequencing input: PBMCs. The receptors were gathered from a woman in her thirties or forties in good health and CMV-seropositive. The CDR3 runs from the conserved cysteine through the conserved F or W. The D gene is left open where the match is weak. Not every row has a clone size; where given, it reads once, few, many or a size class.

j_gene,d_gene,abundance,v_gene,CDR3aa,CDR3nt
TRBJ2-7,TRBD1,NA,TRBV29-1,CSVEGTGPYEQYF,TGCAGCGTTGAGGGGACAGGACCCTACGAGCAGTACTTC
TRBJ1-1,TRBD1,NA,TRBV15,CATSRKGARITEAFF,TGTGCCACCAGCAGAAAGGGGGCGCGAATCACTGAAGCTTTCTTT
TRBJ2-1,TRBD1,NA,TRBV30,CACNSGTGRYNEQFF,TGTGCCTGCAATTCCGGGACAGGGCGGTACAATGAGCAGTTCTTC
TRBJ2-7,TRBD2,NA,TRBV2,CASSEGLSSGNYEQYF,TGTGCCAGCAGTGAGGGTCTGTCTAGCGGAAACTACGAGCAGTACTTC
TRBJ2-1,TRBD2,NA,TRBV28,CASNRVLAGVGSYNEQFF,TGTGCCAGCAACCGCGTTTTAGCGGGAGTAGGCTCCTACAATGAGCAGTTCTTC
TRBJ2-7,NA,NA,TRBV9,CASSARDSPYEQYF,TGTGCCAGCAGCGCAAGAGACAGTCCCTACGAGCAGTACTTC
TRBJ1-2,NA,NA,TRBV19,CASNQIPNYGYTF,TGTGCCAGTAATCAAATCCCCAACTATGGCTACACCTTC
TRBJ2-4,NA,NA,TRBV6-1,CASSEAQGTSEYF,TGTGCCAGCAGTGAAGCGCAAGGGACATCAGAGTACTTC
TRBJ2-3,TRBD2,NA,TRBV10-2,CANTGLAGADTQYF,TGCGCCAACACGGGACTAGCGGGAGCGGATACGCAGTATTTT
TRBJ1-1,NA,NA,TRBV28,CASSSPSGGQAFF,TGTGCCAGCAGTTCCCCCTCGGGGGGCCAAGCTTTCTTT
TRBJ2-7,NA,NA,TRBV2,CASSEFYEQYF,TGTGCCAGCAGTGAATTCTACGAGCAGTACTTC
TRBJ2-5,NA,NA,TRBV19,CASSIGDTEETQYF,TGTGCCAGTAGTATAGGGGACACCGAAGAGACCCAGTACTTC
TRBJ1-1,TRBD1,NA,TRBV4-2,CASSRTTGAGEAFF,TGTGCCAGCAGTCGAACAACAGGGGCTGGAGAAGCTTTCTTT
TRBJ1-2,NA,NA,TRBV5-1,CASSLSANYGYTF,TGCGCCAGCAGCTTGTCGGCTAACTATGGCTACACCTTC
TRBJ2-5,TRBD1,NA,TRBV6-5,CASRYLRGQQETQYF,TGTGCCAGCAGGTACCTCCGGGGACAGCAAGAGACCCAGTACTTC
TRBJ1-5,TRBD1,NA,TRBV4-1,CASSLVQGAGNQPQHF,TGCGCCAGCAGCCTCGTACAGGGGGCTGGCAATCAGCCCCAGCATTTT
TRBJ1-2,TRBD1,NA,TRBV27,CASSLASFPGQGDGYTF,TGTGCCAGCAGTTTAGCCTCCTTCCCGGGACAGGGCGATGGCTACACCTTC
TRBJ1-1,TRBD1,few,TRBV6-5,CASSPQGAPDAFF,TGTGCCAGCAGTCCTCAGGGGGCGCCTGACGCTTTCTTT
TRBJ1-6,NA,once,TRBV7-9,CASSLEQYNSPLHF,TGTGCCAGCAGCCTCGAGCAATATAATTCACCCCTCCACTTT
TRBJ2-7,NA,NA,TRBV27,CASSFGGNPSYEQYF,TGTGCCAGCAGTTTTGGAGGGAACCCCTCCTACGAGCAGTACTTC
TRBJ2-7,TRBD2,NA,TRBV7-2,CASSPPGGAATYEQYF,TGTGCCAGCAGCCCCCCGGGGGGAGCAGCTACCTACGAGCAGTACTTC
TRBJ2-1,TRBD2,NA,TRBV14,CASSQDRGRDLYNEQFF,TGTGCCAGCAGCCAAGATCGCGGGAGGGATTTATACAATGAGCAGTTCTTC
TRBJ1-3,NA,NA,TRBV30,CAWTGSGNTIYF,TGTGCCTGGACAGGTTCTGGAAACACCATATATTTT
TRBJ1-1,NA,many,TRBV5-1,CASSLAVTGTEAFF,TGCGCCAGCAGCTTGGCGGTAACGGGCACTGAAGCTTTCTTT
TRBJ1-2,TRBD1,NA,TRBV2,CASSEETTGGIAYGYTF,TGTGCCAGCAGTGAAGAAACTACAGGGGGGATTGCCTATGGCTACACCTTC
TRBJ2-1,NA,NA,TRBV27,CASSLGRPYEQFF,TGTGCCAGCAGTTTAGGCCGTCCCTATGAGCAGTTCTTC
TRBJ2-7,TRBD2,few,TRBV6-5,CASRRLAGSYEQYF,TGTGCCAGCAGGCGACTAGCGGGCTCCTACGAGCAGTACTTC
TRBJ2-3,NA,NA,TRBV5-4,CARSLAGSDTQYF,TGTGCCAGGAGCTTGGCGGGGTCGGATACGCAGTATTTT
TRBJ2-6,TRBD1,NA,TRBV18,CASSPGTGGATGANVLTF,TGTGCCAGCTCACCAGGGACAGGGGGCGCAACCGGGGCCAACGTCCTGACTTTC